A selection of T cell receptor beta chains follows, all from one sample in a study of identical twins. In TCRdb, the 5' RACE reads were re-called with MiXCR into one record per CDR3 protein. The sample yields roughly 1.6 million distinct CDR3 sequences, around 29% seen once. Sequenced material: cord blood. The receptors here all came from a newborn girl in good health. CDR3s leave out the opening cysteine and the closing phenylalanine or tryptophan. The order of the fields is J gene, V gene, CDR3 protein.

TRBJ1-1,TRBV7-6,ASSPPIGVGTEAF
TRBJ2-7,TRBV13,ASRRGTGRNEQY
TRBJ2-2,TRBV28,ASSLGGQYTGELF
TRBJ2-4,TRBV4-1,ASSPLAGVTKNIQY
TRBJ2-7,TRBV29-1,SVEVARAGYEQY
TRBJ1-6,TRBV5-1,ASSLVQPYNSPLH
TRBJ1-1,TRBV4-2,ASSQDWGGSTEAF
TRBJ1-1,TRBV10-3,AIKDPGATEAF
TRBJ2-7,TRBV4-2,ASSQDIQGISYEQY
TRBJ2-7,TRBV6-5,ASSYREPPYEQY
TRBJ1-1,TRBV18,ASSRTGVGEAF
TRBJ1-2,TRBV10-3,AISESSGGGDYGYT
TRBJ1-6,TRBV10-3,AIKNTGVFNSPLH
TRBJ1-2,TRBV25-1,ASSESGTGASGYT
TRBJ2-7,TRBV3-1,ASSQGTSLWYEQY
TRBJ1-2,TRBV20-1,SARDGGQGNHGYT
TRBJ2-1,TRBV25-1,ASSELYNEQF
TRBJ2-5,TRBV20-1,SAGGLAEGDEQY
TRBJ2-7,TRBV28,ASRPPGTGSHYEQY
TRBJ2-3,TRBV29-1,SVDRVGADTQY
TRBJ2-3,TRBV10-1,ASRHHTDTQY
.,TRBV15,ATSPLLASYNEQY
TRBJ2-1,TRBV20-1,GASVAGGDNEQF
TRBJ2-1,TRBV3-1,ASSQASQHEQF
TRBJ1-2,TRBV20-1,SARDPGSSYYGYT
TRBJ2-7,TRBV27,ASSILTGTGPHEQY
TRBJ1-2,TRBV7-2,ASSLGGTPNYGYT
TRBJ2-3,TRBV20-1,SARGRALTDTQY
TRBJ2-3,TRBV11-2,ASSLGMGSVSTDTQY
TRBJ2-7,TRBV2,ASTVTPYSPYEQY
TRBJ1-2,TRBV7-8,ASSTPGQYGYT
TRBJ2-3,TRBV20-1,SAGTSGALPTDTQY
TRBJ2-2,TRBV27,ASSPRVTGELF
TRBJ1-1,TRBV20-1,SASQGGANTEAF
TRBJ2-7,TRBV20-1,SASKTPSYEQY
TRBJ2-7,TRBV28,ASSLLPGPSYEQY
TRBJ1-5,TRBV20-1,SARELAFSNQPQH
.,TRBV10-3,AISGLLAGGPSSYNEQY
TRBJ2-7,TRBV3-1,ASSQGALWGLSSSYEQY
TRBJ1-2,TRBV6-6,ASSTYRAGVTYGYT
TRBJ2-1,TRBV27,ASAGGGSNEQF
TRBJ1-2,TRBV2,ASSGRPGRTNYGYT
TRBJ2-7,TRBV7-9,ASSGTDFIQY
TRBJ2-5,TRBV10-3,ALSERGDGGETQY
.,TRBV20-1,SARPHYNEQY
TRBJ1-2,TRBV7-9,ASSSRMTGTNYGHT
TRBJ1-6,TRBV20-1,SAAPGTENSPLH
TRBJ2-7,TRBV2,ASLDSFYEQY
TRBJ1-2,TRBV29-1,STRTANYGYT
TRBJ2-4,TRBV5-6,ASSFGAWAKNIQY
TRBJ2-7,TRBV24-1,ATSDLNEQY